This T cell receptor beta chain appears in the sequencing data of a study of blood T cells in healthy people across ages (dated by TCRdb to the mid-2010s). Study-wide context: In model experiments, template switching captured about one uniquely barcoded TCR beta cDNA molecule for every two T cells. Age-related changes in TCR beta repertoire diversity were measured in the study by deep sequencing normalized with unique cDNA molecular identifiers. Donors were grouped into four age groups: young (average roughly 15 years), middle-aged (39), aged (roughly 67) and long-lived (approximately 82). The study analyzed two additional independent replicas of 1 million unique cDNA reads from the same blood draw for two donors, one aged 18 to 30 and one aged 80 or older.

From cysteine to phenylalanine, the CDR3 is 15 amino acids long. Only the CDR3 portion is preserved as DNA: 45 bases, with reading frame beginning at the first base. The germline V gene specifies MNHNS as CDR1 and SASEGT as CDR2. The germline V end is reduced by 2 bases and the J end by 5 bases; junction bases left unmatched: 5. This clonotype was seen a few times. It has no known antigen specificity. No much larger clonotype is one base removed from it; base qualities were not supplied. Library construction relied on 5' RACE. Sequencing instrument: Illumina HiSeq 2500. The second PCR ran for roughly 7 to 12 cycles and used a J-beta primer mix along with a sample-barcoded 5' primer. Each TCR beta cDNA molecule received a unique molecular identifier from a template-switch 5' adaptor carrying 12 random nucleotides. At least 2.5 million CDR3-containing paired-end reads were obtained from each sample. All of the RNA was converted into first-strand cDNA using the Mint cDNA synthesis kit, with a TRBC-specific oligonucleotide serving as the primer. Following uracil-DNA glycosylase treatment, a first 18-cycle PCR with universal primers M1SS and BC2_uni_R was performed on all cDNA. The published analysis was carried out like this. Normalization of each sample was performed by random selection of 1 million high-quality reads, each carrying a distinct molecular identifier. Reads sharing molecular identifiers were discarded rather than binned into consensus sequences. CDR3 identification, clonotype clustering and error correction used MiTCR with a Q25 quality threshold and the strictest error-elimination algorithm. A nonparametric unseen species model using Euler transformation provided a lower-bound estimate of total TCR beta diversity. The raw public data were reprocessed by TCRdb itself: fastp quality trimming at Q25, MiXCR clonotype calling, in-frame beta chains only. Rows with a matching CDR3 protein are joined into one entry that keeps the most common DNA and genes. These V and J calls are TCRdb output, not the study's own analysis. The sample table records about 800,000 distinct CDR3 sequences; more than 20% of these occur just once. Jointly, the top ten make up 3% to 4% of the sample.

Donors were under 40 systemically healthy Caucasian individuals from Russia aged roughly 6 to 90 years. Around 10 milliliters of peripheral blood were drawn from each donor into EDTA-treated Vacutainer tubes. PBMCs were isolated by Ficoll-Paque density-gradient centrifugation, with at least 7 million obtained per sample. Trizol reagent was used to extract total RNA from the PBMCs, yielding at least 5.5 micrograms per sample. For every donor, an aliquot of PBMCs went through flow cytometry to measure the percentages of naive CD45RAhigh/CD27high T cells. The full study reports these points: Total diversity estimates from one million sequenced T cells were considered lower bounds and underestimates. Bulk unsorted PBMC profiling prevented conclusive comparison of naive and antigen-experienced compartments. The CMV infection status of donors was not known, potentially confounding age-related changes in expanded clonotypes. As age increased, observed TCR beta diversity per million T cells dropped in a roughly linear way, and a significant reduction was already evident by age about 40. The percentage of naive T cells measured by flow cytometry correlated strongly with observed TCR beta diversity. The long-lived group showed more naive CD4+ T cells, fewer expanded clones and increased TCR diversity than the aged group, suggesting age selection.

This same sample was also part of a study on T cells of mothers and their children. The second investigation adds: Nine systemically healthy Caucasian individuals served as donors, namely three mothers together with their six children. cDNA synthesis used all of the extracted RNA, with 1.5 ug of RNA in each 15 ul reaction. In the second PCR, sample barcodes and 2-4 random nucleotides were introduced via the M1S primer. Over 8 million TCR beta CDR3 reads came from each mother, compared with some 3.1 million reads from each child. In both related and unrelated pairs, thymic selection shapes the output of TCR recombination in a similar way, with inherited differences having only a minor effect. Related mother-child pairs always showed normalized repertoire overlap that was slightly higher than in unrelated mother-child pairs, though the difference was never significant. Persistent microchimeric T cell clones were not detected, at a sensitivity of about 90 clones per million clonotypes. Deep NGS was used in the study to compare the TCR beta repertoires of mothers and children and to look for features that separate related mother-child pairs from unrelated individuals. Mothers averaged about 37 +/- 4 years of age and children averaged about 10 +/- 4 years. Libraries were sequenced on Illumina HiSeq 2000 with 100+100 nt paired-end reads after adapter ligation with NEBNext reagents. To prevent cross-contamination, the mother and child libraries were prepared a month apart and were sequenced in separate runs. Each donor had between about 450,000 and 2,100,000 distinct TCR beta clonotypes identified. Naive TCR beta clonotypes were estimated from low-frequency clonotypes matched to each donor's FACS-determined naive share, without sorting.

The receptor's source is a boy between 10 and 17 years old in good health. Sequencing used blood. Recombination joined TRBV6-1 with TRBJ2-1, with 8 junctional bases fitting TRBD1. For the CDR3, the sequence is CASSEPGQVNNEQFF. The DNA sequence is TGTGCCAGCAGTGAACCGGGACAGGTAAACAATGAGCAGTTCTTC.